Shown below are 22 T cell receptor beta chains from a single sample sequenced in a study of Tregs in tolerant kidney transplant recipients. Produced via immunoSEQ multiplex PCR; TCRdb's table is partial and in-frame only. The repertoire holds roughly 4,000 clones, with around 60% as singletons. No antigens are known for them. Sequenced: CD8+ T cells from blood cultured with allogeneic cells. Every receptor here comes from a human donor in good health.

CDR3 nucleotide sequence: TGTGCCAGCAGCGTAGACGGGGGGGCTCGGGAGACCCAGTACTTC. It codes for CASSVDGGARETQYF. The V and J genes are TRBV9 and TRBJ2-5; TRBD2 agrees at 8 bases. The CDR3 spans 15 residues. The ends lost 0 bases at V and 5 bases at J; junction bases unmatched: 6. Germline CDR1 and CDR2: SGDLS and YYNGEE.

This chain joins TRBV5-6 and TRBJ1-2; no firm D call. V lost 0 bases and J 2 bases, leaving 14 bases between the germline ends. CDR1 is SGHDT and CDR2 is YYEEEE in the germline V gene. The CDR3 extends over 16 amino acids. The CDR3 spells CASSLGLAGTNYGYTF. CDR3 nucleotides: TGTGCCAGCAGCTTGGGCTTGGCGGGTACAAACTATGGCTACACCTTC.

The V and J genes are TRBV5-6 and TRBJ2-1; 7 nucleotides agree with TRBD2. V dropped 1 base and J dropped 6; count of bases not matched to a gene: 7. There are 15 residues in the CDR3. Germline V gives CDR1 SGHDT, CDR2 YYEEEE. Here the CDR3 reads CASSLFRGVCNEQFF. In nucleotides, the CDR3 is TGTGCCAGCAGCTTGTTTCGGGGGGTCTGCAATGAGCAGTTCTTC. The whole variable domain, remainder taken from reference TRBV5-6 and TRBJ2-1, is DAGVTQSPTHLIKTRGQQVTLRCSPKSGHDTVSWYQQALGQGPQFIFQYYEEEERQRGNFPDRFSGHQFPNYSSELNVNALLLGDSALYLCASSLFRGVCNEQFFGPGTRLTVL.

This clone was found a few times. The gene calls are TRBV7-8 and TRBJ1-2; D is uncertain. V was trimmed by 1 base and J by 7 bases, leaving 10 bases between them. The germline gives CDR1 SGHVS, CDR2 FQNEAQ. The CDR3 runs to 13 residues. CDR3 in DNA: TGTGCCAGCAGCTTAGTTTCGGGTAGTGGCTACACCTTC. This sequence encodes CASSLVSGSGYTF.

This chain links TRBV27 with TRBJ2-1; D is ambiguous. Trimming removed 3 bases at V and 8 bases at J, with 11 bases between. Germline assignment: CDR1 MNHEY and CDR2 SMNVEV (reference sequence). The CDR3 loop spans 13 amino acids. CDR3 residues: CASSLWTSDEQFF. The CDR3 coding sequence is TGTGCCAGCAGTTTGTGGACCAGCGATGAGCAGTTCTTC.

This CDR3 is CASSESQDDWDEKLFF. CDR3 nucleotides: TGTGCCAGCAGTGAATCACAGGACGATTGGGATGAAAAACTGTTTTTT. The rearrangement uses TRBV2 and TRBJ1-4; weak D call: TRBD1 (5 bases). CDR3 length: 16 amino acids. Germline V gene sequence: CDR1 SNHLY, CDR2 FYNNEI. With 2 bases removed from V and 6 bases from J, the gap between germline ends came to 16 bases.

This chain joins TRBV4-2 and TRBJ2-7; D is unclear. The CDR3 loop spans 12 amino acids. The germline V gene encodes CDR1 LGHNA and CDR2 YNFKEQ. V lost 4 bases and J 4 bases, leaving 8 bases between the germline ends. DNA for the CDR3: TGTGCCAGCAGCCCCGACTCTTACGAGCAGTACTTC. It is translated as CASSPDSYEQYF.

This clone was detected a few times. The chain employs TRBV6-4 and TRBJ2-5; either TRBD1 or TRBD2 may fit D (5 bases each). The CDR3 has 15 amino acids. Trimming took 4 bases from V and 5 from J, leaving 17 bases between them. Looked up from germline, CDR1 is MRHNA and CDR2 is SNTAGT. The CDR3 DNA reads TGTGCCAGCAGTGTCCTCAAGGGGTGGGGGGAGACCCAGTACTTC. It translates to CASSVLKGWGETQYF.

The sample holds one count of this clone. J is TRBJ2-1 and V is TRBV6-5; D is uncertain. The CDR3 totals 13 residues. Germline assignment: CDR1 MNHEY and CDR2 SVGAGI. The V and J ends lost 2 bases and 9 bases respectively, with 11 bases between them. The CDR3 coding sequence is TGTGCCAGCAGTTACGGGATTTGGGGTGAGCAGTTCTTC. It codes for CASSYGIWGEQFF.

V usage is TRBV6-6 and J usage is TRBJ2-3, with D maybe TRBD2 (5 bases). The CDR3 is 13 residues long. The germline V and J ends were trimmed by 4 bases and 4 bases, with 9 bases remaining between them. Germline loops: CDR1 MNHNY, CDR2 SVGAGI (reference sequence). The CDR3 sequence: CASSSGNPDTQYF. In DNA form, the CDR3 reads TGTGCCAGCAGTTCCGGGAATCCAGATACGCAGTATTTT.

This chain joins TRBV29-1 and TRBJ2-7, with a weak D call TRBD1 (5 bases). The V gene's germline CDR1 is SQVTM and CDR2 ANQGSEA. Trimming shortened V by 4 bases and J by 0 bases, and 10 bases separated the two germline ends. This CDR3 is 13 amino acids long. CDR3 nucleotide sequence: TGCAGCGTTGTAAGTGGGGCCTCCTACGAGCAGTACTTC. This sequence encodes CSVVSGASYEQYF.

The chain carries TRBV6-5 and TRBJ1-1, with D tentatively TRBD1 (6 bases). V lost 0 bases and J 1 base, leaving 9 bases between the germline ends. Looked up from germline, CDR1 is MNHEY and CDR2 is SVGAGI. CDR3 length: 15 amino acids. The chain's CDR3 is CASSYSLTGNTEAFF. Written as DNA, the CDR3 is TGTGCCAGCAGTTACTCGCTGACAGGGAACACTGAAGCTTTCTTT.

The chain is built from TRBV18 and TRBJ1-5; 7 bases line up with TRBD1. CDR3 length: 18 amino acids. Germline V gene data show CDR1 as KGHSH and CDR2 as LQKENI. V shed 4 bases and J 0 bases; nucleotides not matched to a gene: 12. This CDR3 is CASSLSRDSLYSNQPQHF. In DNA form, the CDR3 reads TGTGCCAGCTCACTATCCCGGGACAGCTTATATAGCAATCAGCCCCAGCATTTT. Looking up the rest from reference TRBV18 and TRBJ1-5 gives the full variable domain: NAGVMQNPRHLVRRRGQEARLRCSPMKGHSHVYWYRQLPEEGLKFMVYLQKENIIDESGMPKERFSAEFPKEGPSILRIQQVVRGDSAAYFCASSLSRDSLYSNQPQHFGDGTRLSIL.

The chain uses TRBV19 and TRBJ2-7; 8 positions match TRBD1. After removal of 3 bases from V and 6 bases from J, the junction contained 16 bases not matched to a gene. The CDR3 totals 17 residues. CDR1 and CDR2 from the germline V gene are LNHDA and SQIVND (reference sequence). The CDR3 reads CASSIYQGARKPGEQYF. In DNA form, the CDR3 reads TGTGCCAGTAGTATTTACCAGGGGGCGCGAAAACCGGGCGAGCAGTACTTC. The whole variable domain, remainder taken from reference TRBV19 and TRBJ2-7, is DGGITQSPKYLFRKEGQNVTLSCEQNLNHDAMYWYRQDPGQGLRLIYYSQIVNDFQKGDIAEGYSVSREKKESFPLTVTSAQKNPTAFYLCASSIYQGARKPGEQYFGPGTRLTVT.

The chain combines TRBV21-1 with TRBJ1-1; TRBD1 reflects the table's D call only, with no check against the DNA. TRBV21-1 is recorded as a pseudogene. The CDR3 has 19 amino acids. The CDR3 here is CASSPEAGQGVIMNTEAFF. Written as DNA, the CDR3 is TGTGCCAGCAGCCCGGAGGCGGGACAGGGGGTCATAATGAACACTGAAGCTTTCTTT.

The chain uses TRBV10-2 and TRBJ2-1; D might be TRBD1 or TRBD2, each matching 5 bases. V gave up 10 bases and J gave up 6 bases, with 16 bases separating them. This CDR3 has 13 amino acids. Germline values: CDR1 WSHSY, CDR2 SAAADI. CDR3 DNA sequence: TGCGCCATTGGGGTCGAGGGACCCAATGAGCAGTTCTTC. As protein: CAIGVEGPNEQFF.

Remarks on this clone: One end of the junction is discordant with germline, which a read error may explain. Additional DNA sequences in this sample encode the identical CDR3. This chain links TRBV7-9 with TRBJ2-6; D remains unclear. Germline CDR1 and CDR2: SEHNR and FQNEAQ (reference sequence). This CDR3 comprises 13 residues. The CDR3: CASSYAGANVLTF. CDR3 in DNA: TGTGCTAGCAGCTATGCTGGGGCCAACGTCCTGACTTTC.

CDR3 sequence reads: CAISEITGTGVPYEQYF. In DNA, the CDR3 is TGTGCCATCAGTGAGATTACCGGGACAGGGGTGCCCTACGAGCAGTACTTC. V gene TRBV10-3 combines with J gene TRBJ2-7; 10 nucleotides line up with TRBD1. Germline CDR1 reads ENHRY; CDR2 reads SYGVKD. The CDR3 is made up of 17 amino acids. Unmatched junction bases numbered 9, after V lost 2 bases and J lost 2 bases.

With regard to this clone: At the DNA level, this CDR3 is encoded by other sequences in the same sample as well. The chain couples TRBV19 to TRBJ1-2; tentative D call: TRBD1 (6 bases). This CDR3 is 19 amino acids long. Germline V gene sequence: CDR1 LNHDA, CDR2 SQIVND (reference sequence). Trimming removed 5 bases at V and 4 bases at J, with 29 bases between. CDR3 sequence (DNA): TGTGCCAGTAGTTTCAATACCCAGGGGTTAGCGGAAGGGGGCTATGGCTACACCTTC. It yields the protein CASSFNTQGLAEGGYGYTF.

The chain is built from TRBV6-6 and TRBJ1-1; D uncertain. The V gene's germline CDR1 is MNHNY and CDR2 SVGAGI (reference sequence). There are 13 residues in the CDR3. The germline V and J ends were trimmed by 2 bases and 1 base, with 5 bases remaining between them. Here the CDR3 reads CASSYVWNTEAFF. The CDR3 DNA reads as TGTGCCAGCAGTTACGTGTGGAACACTGAAGCTTTCTTT.

The rearrangement links TRBV10-3 to TRBJ1-5, with D uncertain. The CDR3 consists of 14 residues. The V and J ends lost 2 bases and 4 bases respectively, with 9 bases between them. Per germline, CDR1 ENHRY and CDR2 SYGVKD. The CDR3 nucleotides are TGTGCCATCAGTGAGAGTCTGAATAATCAGCCCCAGCATTTT. Translating gives CAISESLNNQPQHF.

The genes are TRBV13 and TRBJ1-2; possible D gene TRBD1, 6 bases. This CDR3 contains 14 residues. CDR1 PRHDT and CDR2 FYEKMQ come from the germline V gene (reference sequence). V dropped 5 bases and J dropped 1 base, with 11 bases sitting between them. CDR3 DNA: TGTGCCAGCAGCCTCGGGACAATTAACTATGGCTACACCTTC. Translating gives CASSLGTINYGYTF.